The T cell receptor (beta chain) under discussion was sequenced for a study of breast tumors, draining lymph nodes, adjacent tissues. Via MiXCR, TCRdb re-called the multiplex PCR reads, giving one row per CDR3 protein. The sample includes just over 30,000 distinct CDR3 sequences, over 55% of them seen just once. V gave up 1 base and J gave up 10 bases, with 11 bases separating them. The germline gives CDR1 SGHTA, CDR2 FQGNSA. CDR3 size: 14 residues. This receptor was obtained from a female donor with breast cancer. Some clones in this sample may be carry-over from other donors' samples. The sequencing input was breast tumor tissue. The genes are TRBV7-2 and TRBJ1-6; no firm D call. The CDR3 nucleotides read TGTGCCAGCAGCTTAGTAGGGTTAACGTCACCCCTCCACTTT. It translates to CASSLVGLTSPLHF.